Shown below are 11 T cell receptor beta chains from a single sample sequenced in a study of CD4+ T cells in melanoma. Clones were read by immunoSEQ multiplex PCR, and TCRdb kept only the in-frame ones, dropping some. The sample shows 7,500 to 10,000 clones, approximately 69% of them seen only once. Sequences were obtained from peripheral blood. The receptor source for this set is a human donor with melanoma.

In this sample, this clone turned up once. The chain joins TRBV5-5 to TRBJ2-5; D tentatively fits TRBD1 or TRBD2 (5 bases each). The CDR3 has 15 amino acids. V lost 1 base to trimming and J lost 1 base, with 11 bases between them. CDR1 is SGHKS, CDR2 YYEKEE, per germline (reference sequence). The CDR3: CASSLYWGTQETQYF. The CDR3 DNA reads TGTGCCAGCAGCTTGTATTGGGGGACCCAAGAGACCCAGTACTTC.

CDR3 region: CASSLKSGPNTGELFF. The DNA for the CDR3 is TGTGCCAGCAGCTTGAAGTCAGGACCGAACACCGGGGAGCTGTTTTTT. The chain links TRBV4-2 to TRBJ2-2; no clear D. The germline V gene encodes CDR1 LGHNA and CDR2 YNFKEQ. V lost 5 bases and J 0 bases, leaving 13 bases between the germline ends. This CDR3 region has 16 residues.

This clone was seen at least ten times. The rearrangement links TRBV7-6 to TRBJ2-5; the D gene could be TRBD1 or TRBD2 (5 bases each). Trimming removed 5 bases from V and 0 bases from J, with 7 bases in between. Germline CDR1 and CDR2: SGHVS and FNYEAQ. The CDR3 covers 13 residues. The CDR3 loop reads CASSRGHQETQYF. The CDR3 region has the DNA TGTGCCAGCAGCAGGGGACACCAAGAGACCCAGTACTTC.

The chain links TRBV7-3 to TRBJ1-1, with D perhaps matching TRBD1 (5 bases). This CDR3 contains 14 residues. Germline assignment: CDR1 SGHTA and CDR2 FQGTGA. The V end was cut by 2 bases, the J end by 1 base, with 8 bases between. The CDR3 DNA sequence: TGTGCCAGCAGCTTACATCAGGGGAACACTGAAGCTTTCTTT. It translates to CASSLHQGNTEAFF.

The genes are TRBV5-8 and TRBJ1-2, with D possibly TRBD1 on 6 matching bases. CDR3 length: 15 amino acids. Germline CDR1 SGHTS, CDR2 YDEGEE. V lost 4 bases, J lost 4 bases, and 17 bases lay in between. Here the CDR3 reads CASSLALDRSYGYTF. The CDR3 coding sequence is TGTGCCAGCAGCCTCGCCCTGGACAGATCCTATGGCTACACCTTC.

This clone was detected only a few times. This sample includes further DNA sequences coding for the same CDR3. V is TRBV4-1 and J is TRBJ2-7; D gene uncertain. The CDR3 contains 15 residues. CDR1 MGHRA and CDR2 YSYEKL come from the germline V gene. Deletions cut 0 bases from V and 0 bases from J, with 9 bases between. This CDR3 reads CASSQDSSLSYEQYF. The CDR3 bases are TGCGCCAGCAGCCAAGACAGTTCCCTCTCCTACGAGCAGTACTTC.

The J gene is TRBJ1-2, the V gene TRBV7-9, with D unresolved. Trimming took 5 bases from V and 3 from J, leaving 13 bases between them. In germline, CDR1 is SEHNR, CDR2 FQNEAQ (reference sequence). The CDR3 is 14 residues long. The CDR3 nucleotides read TGTGCCAGCAGCAGGGATTTCCAGGACTATGGCTACACCTTC. Encoded protein: CASSRDFQDYGYTF.

This clone was seen more than once but under ten times. The chain employs TRBV7-2 and TRBJ2-7; D may be TRBD1 or TRBD2 (5 bases each). Germline lookup yields CDR1 SGHTA and CDR2 FQGNSA. The V end was cut by 1 base, the J end by 6 bases, with 7 bases between. The CDR3 runs 12 residues. In nucleotides, the CDR3 is TGTGCCAGCAGCTTAGGTGGGGGCGAGCAGTACTTC. Translation gives CASSLGGGEQYF.

The chain combines TRBV27 with TRBJ1-1, with TRBD1 matching 10 bases. V lost 3 bases and J lost 5; bases outside the gene matches: 3. Germline loops: CDR1 MNHEY, CDR2 SMNVEV (reference sequence). The CDR3 has 14 residues. The CDR3 protein is CASSLTGGWTEAFF. Here the CDR3 DNA reads TGTGCCAGCAGTTTGACAGGGGGCTGGACTGAAGCTTTCTTT.

This chain links TRBV6-5 with TRBJ1-1; perhaps TRBD1 as D (6 bases). CDR1 is MNHEY, CDR2 SVGAGI, per germline. Trimming shortened V by 8 bases and J by 4 bases, and 14 bases separated the two germline ends. The CDR3 sequence is 13 residues long. CDR3: CASRRGFGTEAFF. The DNA of the CDR3 is TGTGCCAGCCGGAGGGGGTTTGGCACTGAAGCTTTCTTT.

The rearrangement uses TRBV2 and TRBJ2-2; TRBD2 agrees at 10 bases. The CDR3 extends over 15 amino acids. J was trimmed by 5 bases and V by 7 bases; bases with no gene match: 7. Germline CDR1 is SNHLY and CDR2 is FYNNEI. The chain's CDR3 is CASKLAGWGTGELFF. CDR3 sequence (DNA): TGTGCCAGCAAACTAGCGGGGTGGGGAACCGGGGAGCTGTTTTTT.